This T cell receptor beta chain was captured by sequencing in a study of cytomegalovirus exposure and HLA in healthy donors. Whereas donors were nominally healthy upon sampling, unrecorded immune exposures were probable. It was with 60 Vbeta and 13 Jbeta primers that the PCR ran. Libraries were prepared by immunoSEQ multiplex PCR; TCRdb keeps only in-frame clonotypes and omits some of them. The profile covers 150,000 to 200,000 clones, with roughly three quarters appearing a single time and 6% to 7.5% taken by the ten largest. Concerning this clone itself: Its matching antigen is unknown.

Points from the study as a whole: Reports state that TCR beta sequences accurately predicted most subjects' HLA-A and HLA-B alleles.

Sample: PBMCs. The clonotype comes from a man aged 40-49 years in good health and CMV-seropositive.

In nucleotides, the CDR3 is TGTGCCACCTCGGCCACAGGGAGCGGACAGCCCCAGCATTTT. It is translated as CATSATGSGQPQHF. The rearrangement joins TRBV19 to TRBJ1-5; a weak D match, TRBD1 (6 bases). Trimming cost V 10 bases and J 7 bases, with 20 bases left between them. The germline gives CDR1 LNHDA, CDR2 SQIVND (reference sequence). The CDR3 covers 14 residues.